The rows below give T cell receptor beta chains drawn from one sample of a study of T cell responses to AZD1222 COVID-19 vaccine. Using immunoSEQ multiplex PCR, the repertoire was profiled, and TCRdb retains in-frame clones only, with some absent. The table shows over 75,000 clones, with approximately 85% occurring only once. This specimen consisted of peripheral blood, obtained 28 days after the second AZD1222 dose. These receptors all come from an adult who received the AZD1222 COVID-19 vaccine. CDR3s include the opening cysteine and the closing phenylalanine or tryptophan. D genes are given only for firm matches. Where a row states a size, it is once, few, many or the class of an expanded clone; other rows omit it.

clone size: few
V gene: TRBV21-1
J gene: TRBJ2-1
CDR3 length: 14
D gene: .
CDR3 protein: CASSTGGDYHEQFF
CDR3 DNA: TGTGCCAGCAGCACTGGCGGGGACTACCATGAGCAGTTCTTC

clone size: few
V gene: TRBV9
J gene: TRBJ2-3
CDR3 length: 16
D gene: TRBD1
CDR3 protein: CASSLWSGQGVDTQYF
CDR3 DNA: TGTGCCAGCAGCCTCTGGTCGGGACAGGGGGTAGATACGCAGTATTTT

clone size: .
V gene: TRBV5-1
J gene: TRBJ2-1
CDR3 length: 16
D gene: TRBD2
CDR3 protein: CASSLVGRGGPNEQFF
CDR3 DNA: TGCGCCAGCAGCTTGGTTGGGCGGGGGGGTCCGAATGAGCAGTTCTTC

clone size: .
V gene: TRBV6-5
J gene: TRBJ2-7
CDR3 length: 15
D gene: .
CDR3 protein: CASSTGTFGSYEQYF
CDR3 DNA: TGTGCCAGCAGTACCGGGACTTTCGGGTCCTACGAGCAGTACTTC

clone size: .
V gene: TRBV29-1
J gene: TRBJ1-1
CDR3 length: 11
D gene: .
CDR3 protein: CSVESGTEAFF
CDR3 DNA: TGCAGCGTTGAATCAGGGACTGAAGCTTTCTTT

clone size: .
V gene: TRBV28
J gene: TRBJ2-7
CDR3 length: 12
D gene: .
CDR3 protein: CASRSGTYEQYF
CDR3 DNA: TGTGCCAGCAGGTCAGGGACCTACGAGCAGTACTTC

clone size: .
V gene: TRBV7-2
J gene: TRBJ2-2
CDR3 length: 16
D gene: TRBD1
CDR3 protein: CASSLYGTGDTGELFF
CDR3 DNA: TGTGCCAGCAGCTTATACGGGACAGGAGACACCGGGGAGCTGTTTTTT

clone size: .
V gene: TRBV19
J gene: TRBJ2-3
CDR3 length: 15
D gene: .
CDR3 protein: CASSISTGRVDTQYF
CDR3 DNA: TGTGCCAGTAGTATCTCCACGGGAAGGGTGGATACGCAGTATTTT

clone size: .
V gene: TRBV27
J gene: TRBJ2-7
CDR3 length: 15
D gene: TRBD1
CDR3 protein: CASSLMFGTAYEQYF
CDR3 DNA: TGTGCCAGCAGTTTAATGTTCGGGACAGCCTACGAGCAGTACTTC

clone size: .
V gene: TRBV6-6
J gene: TRBJ2-3
CDR3 length: 15
D gene: TRBD2
CDR3 protein: CASTGTSDFTDTQYF
CDR3 DNA: TGTGCCAGCACAGGGACTAGCGATTTTACAGATACGCAGTATTTT

clone size: .
V gene: TRBV7-2
J gene: TRBJ2-2
CDR3 length: 15
D gene: .
CDR3 protein: CASSFKTSTQGELFF
CDR3 DNA: TGTGCCAGCAGCTTCAAGACGTCAACCCAGGGGGAGCTGTTTTTT

clone size: .
V gene: TRBV30
J gene: TRBJ2-7
CDR3 length: 14
D gene: TRBD1
CDR3 protein: CAWRPDRGLNEQYF
CDR3 DNA: TGTGCCTGGAGACCTGACAGGGGGCTTAACGAGCAGTACTTC

clone size: .
V gene: TRBV7-6
J gene: TRBJ1-5
CDR3 length: 16
D gene: .
CDR3 protein: CASSLSAGANNQPQHF
CDR3 DNA: TGTGCCAGCAGCTTAAGCGCAGGGGCTAACAATCAGCCCCAGCATTTT

clone size: .
V gene: TRBV28
J gene: TRBJ1-5
CDR3 length: 12
D gene: .
CDR3 protein: CASRPLNQPQHF
CDR3 DNA: TGTGCCAGCAGACCCCTTAATCAGCCCCAGCATTTT

clone size: .
V gene: TRBV6-5
J gene: TRBJ2-2
CDR3 length: 14
D gene: .
CDR3 protein: CASSYSGDVGELFF
CDR3 DNA: TGTGCCAGCAGTTACTCGGGGGATGTCGGGGAGCTGTTTTTT

clone size: .
V gene: TRBV5-1
J gene: TRBJ2-7
CDR3 length: 14
D gene: .
CDR3 protein: CASSGSSSSYEQYF
CDR3 DNA: TGCGCCAGCAGCGGGAGCAGTAGCTCCTACGAGCAGTACTTC

clone size: .
V gene: TRBV10-1
J gene: TRBJ1-2
CDR3 length: 14
D gene: .
CDR3 protein: CASSESEGHYGYTF
CDR3 DNA: TGCGCCAGCAGTGAGTCCGAAGGCCACTATGGCTACACCTTC

clone size: .
V gene: TRBV11-2
J gene: TRBJ1-3
CDR3 length: 18
D gene: .
CDR3 protein: CASSSSLYSPRDGNTIYF
CDR3 DNA: TGTGCCAGCAGCTCAAGCCTGTATTCGCCAAGAGATGGAAACACCATATATTTT

clone size: .
V gene: TRBV7-9
J gene: TRBJ1-1
CDR3 length: 15
D gene: TRBD1
CDR3 protein: CASSTRDSMNTEAFF
CDR3 DNA: TGTGCCAGCAGCACCCGGGACAGTATGAACACTGAAGCTTTCTTT

clone size: .
V gene: TRBV7-9
J gene: TRBJ1-2
CDR3 length: 13
D gene: .
CDR3 protein: CASSPDSYYGYTF
CDR3 DNA: TGTGCCAGCAGCCCTGACAGTTACTATGGCTACACCTTC

clone size: .
V gene: TRBV27
J gene: TRBJ1-1
CDR3 length: 15
D gene: .
CDR3 protein: CASSLWAKPNTEAFF
CDR3 DNA: TGTGCCAGCAGTTTATGGGCTAAGCCGAACACTGAAGCTTTCTTT

clone size: .
V gene: TRBV7-2
J gene: TRBJ2-5
CDR3 length: 14
D gene: .
CDR3 protein: CASTKKGLMGTQYF
CDR3 DNA: TGTGCCAGCACCAAAAAGGGGCTAATGGGGACCCAGTACTTC

clone size: .
V gene: TRBV5-4
J gene: TRBJ2-7
CDR3 length: 15
D gene: .
CDR3 protein: CASSLGERARHEQYF
CDR3 DNA: TGTGCCAGCAGCTTGGGGGAAAGGGCTCGGCACGAGCAGTACTTC

clone size: .
V gene: TRBV2
J gene: TRBJ1-2
CDR3 length: 13
D gene: TRBD1
CDR3 protein: CASSVETGAGYTF
CDR3 DNA: TGTGCCAGCAGTGTGGAGACAGGGGCAGGCTACACCTTC

clone size: few
V gene: TRBV30
J gene: TRBJ1-3
CDR3 length: 15
D gene: .
CDR3 protein: CAWSGTRATGNTIYF
CDR3 DNA: TGTGCCTGGAGTGGAACCCGGGCGACGGGAAACACCATATATTTT

clone size: .
V gene: TRBV19
J gene: TRBJ2-5
CDR3 length: 12
D gene: .
CDR3 protein: CASSMNSETQYF
CDR3 DNA: TGTGCCAGTAGTATGAATTCGGAGACCCAGTACTTC

clone size: .
V gene: TRBV4-1
J gene: TRBJ1-2
CDR3 length: 14
D gene: .
CDR3 protein: CASSQAGDFYGYTF
CDR3 DNA: TGCGCCAGCAGCCAAGCTGGCGACTTCTATGGCTACACCTTC

clone size: .
V gene: TRBV6-4
J gene: TRBJ1-1
CDR3 length: 15
D gene: .
CDR3 protein: CASKREDSTNTEAFF
CDR3 DNA: TGTGCCAGCAAAAGGGAGGACAGCACGAACACTGAAGCTTTCTTT

clone size: .
V gene: TRBV19
J gene: TRBJ2-7
CDR3 length: 15
D gene: .
CDR3 protein: CASSILEGSSYEQYF
CDR3 DNA: TGTGCCAGTAGTATATTGGAGGGGAGCTCCTACGAGCAGTACTTC

clone size: once
V gene: TRBV7-3
J gene: TRBJ2-1
CDR3 length: 15
D gene: TRBD2
CDR3 protein: CASSPTSGSSGEQFF
CDR3 DNA: TGTGCCAGCAGCCCGACTAGCGGGAGCTCGGGTGAGCAGTTCTTC

clone size: .
V gene: TRBV6-2/TRBV6-3
J gene: TRBJ2-5
CDR3 length: 14
D gene: .
CDR3 protein: CASSYQRGQETQYF
CDR3 DNA: TGTGCCAGCAGTTACCAACGGGGACAAGAGACCCAGTACTTC

clone size: .
V gene: TRBV11-3
J gene: TRBJ2-3
CDR3 length: 14
D gene: TRBD2
CDR3 protein: CASSPGLATDTQYF
CDR3 DNA: TGTGCCAGCAGCCCTGGACTAGCAACAGATACGCAGTATTTT

clone size: .
V gene: TRBV28
J gene: TRBJ2-1
CDR3 length: 15
D gene: .
CDR3 protein: CASSSGDPLGIEQFF
CDR3 DNA: TGTGCCAGCAGTTCCGGGGACCCCTTGGGTATTGAGCAGTTCTTC

clone size: once
V gene: TRBV3-1/TRBV3-2
J gene: TRBJ1-1
CDR3 length: 13
D gene: .
CDR3 protein: CASSRGGRTEAFF
CDR3 DNA: TGTGCCAGCAGCAGGGGGGGGCGAACTGAAGCTTTCTTT

clone size: .
V gene: TRBV7-6
J gene: TRBJ2-7
CDR3 length: 15
D gene: .
CDR3 protein: CASSPEGTLTYEQYF
CDR3 DNA: TGTGCCAGCAGTCCCGAGGGGACTCTCACCTACGAGCAGTACTTC

clone size: .
V gene: TRBV28
J gene: TRBJ1-1
CDR3 length: 13
D gene: .
CDR3 protein: CASSPPAPLKAFF
CDR3 DNA: TGTGCCAGCAGTCCCCCAGCACCACTTAAAGCTTTCTTT

clone size: .
V gene: TRBV27
J gene: TRBJ2-1
CDR3 length: 19
D gene: .
CDR3 protein: CASSGGRGVGSGISGEQFF
CDR3 DNA: TGTGCCAGCAGTGGGGGCAGGGGGGTAGGTAGCGGGATTTCGGGTGAGCAGTTCTTC

clone size: .
V gene: TRBV6-5
J gene: TRBJ1-2
CDR3 length: 14
D gene: TRBD1
CDR3 protein: CASTLTGGDYGYTF
CDR3 DNA: TGTGCCAGCACCCTGACAGGGGGAGACTATGGCTACACCTTC

clone size: .
V gene: TRBV7-2
J gene: TRBJ1-1
CDR3 length: 11
D gene: .
CDR3 protein: CASRLDSPAFF
CDR3 DNA: TGTGCCAGCAGGCTCGACAGTCCTGCTTTCTTT

clone size: .
V gene: TRBV6-2/TRBV6-3
J gene: TRBJ2-3
CDR3 length: 19
D gene: TRBD2
CDR3 protein: CASSPEAGTSGRWGDTQYF
CDR3 DNA: TGTGCCAGCAGTCCCGAGGCCGGGACTAGCGGGAGATGGGGAGATACGCAGTATTTT

clone size: .
V gene: TRBV18
J gene: TRBJ1-1
CDR3 length: 12
D gene: .
CDR3 protein: CASSQENTEAFF
CDR3 DNA: TGTGCCAGCTCCCAGGAGAACACTGAAGCTTTCTTT

clone size: .
V gene: TRBV7-9
J gene: TRBJ1-6
CDR3 length: 13
D gene: .
CDR3 protein: CASSLGNNSPLHF
CDR3 DNA: TGTGCCAGCAGCTTGGGGAATAATTCACCCCTCCACTTT

clone size: .
V gene: TRBV30
J gene: TRBJ1-2
CDR3 length: 14
D gene: TRBD1
CDR3 protein: CASASDRAIYGYTF
CDR3 DNA: TGTGCCAGTGCGTCGGACAGGGCGATCTATGGCTACACCTTC

clone size: .
V gene: TRBV27
J gene: TRBJ1-1
CDR3 length: 14
D gene: TRBD1
CDR3 protein: CASRGTGVNTEAFF
CDR3 DNA: TGTGCCAGCAGGGGGACAGGAGTAAACACTGAAGCTTTCTTT

clone size: .
V gene: TRBV4-3
J gene: TRBJ2-2
CDR3 length: 16
D gene: .
CDR3 protein: CASSQRSGPYTGELFF
CDR3 DNA: TGCGCCAGCAGCCAAAGATCGGGGCCATACACCGGGGAGCTGTTTTTT

clone size: .
V gene: TRBV20-1
J gene: TRBJ1-4
CDR3 length: 14
D gene: .
CDR3 protein: CSASGDFTNEKLFF
CDR3 DNA: TGCAGTGCTAGTGGGGATTTTACTAATGAAAAACTGTTTTTT

clone size: .
V gene: TRBV6-5
J gene: TRBJ2-1
CDR3 length: 16
D gene: TRBD1
CDR3 protein: CASSYSNRGSYNEQFF
CDR3 DNA: TGTGCCAGCAGTTACTCGAACAGGGGGTCCTACAATGAGCAGTTCTTC

clone size: .
V gene: TRBV24-1
J gene: TRBJ1-3
CDR3 length: 13
D gene: .
CDR3 protein: CATSDLSTNTIYF
CDR3 DNA: TGTGCCACCAGTGATCTTAGTACGAACACCATATATTTT

clone size: few
V gene: TRBV6-1
J gene: TRBJ1-3
CDR3 length: 18
D gene: .
CDR3 protein: CASSEEYQMGYSGNTIYF
CDR3 DNA: TGTGCCAGCAGTGAAGAATATCAAATGGGTTACTCTGGAAACACCATATATTTT

clone size: .
V gene: TRBV6-5
J gene: TRBJ2-7
CDR3 length: 15
D gene: .
CDR3 protein: CASSSQHQGSYEQYF
CDR3 DNA: TGTGCCAGCAGTTCCCAACACCAGGGAAGCTACGAGCAGTACTTC

clone size: .
V gene: TRBV6-5
J gene: TRBJ1-2
CDR3 length: 15
D gene: .
CDR3 protein: CASSYVREVVGGYTF
CDR3 DNA: TGTGCCAGCAGTTACGTCAGGGAGGTTGTTGGTGGCTACACCTTC

clone size: .
V gene: TRBV6-1
J gene: TRBJ2-6
CDR3 length: 13
D gene: .
CDR3 protein: CASSEGPIDVLTF
CDR3 DNA: TGTGCCAGCAGTGAAGGGCCTATAGACGTCCTGACTTTC

clone size: .
V gene: TRBV28
J gene: TRBJ1-2
CDR3 length: 14
D gene: .
CDR3 protein: CASSFYGIGYGYTF
CDR3 DNA: TGTGCCAGCAGTTTCTACGGCATCGGCTATGGCTACACCTTC

clone size: .
V gene: TRBV4-1
J gene: TRBJ2-1
CDR3 length: 15
D gene: TRBD1
CDR3 protein: CASSQLTGSYNEQFF
CDR3 DNA: TGCGCCAGCAGCCAACTGACAGGGAGCTACAATGAGCAGTTCTTC

clone size: .
V gene: TRBV28
J gene: TRBJ1-6
CDR3 length: 18
D gene: TRBD1
CDR3 protein: CASSLWGQQPNYNSPLHF
CDR3 DNA: TGTGCCAGCAGCCTCTGGGGACAGCAACCAAACTATAATTCACCCCTCCACTTT

clone size: .
V gene: TRBV3-1/TRBV3-2
J gene: TRBJ1-2
CDR3 length: 15
D gene: .
CDR3 protein: CASSQDLTRNYGYTF
CDR3 DNA: TGTGCCAGCAGCCAAGATTTGACACGGAACTATGGCTACACCTTC

clone size: .
V gene: TRBV6-1
J gene: TRBJ1-1
CDR3 length: 12
D gene: .
CDR3 protein: CASSEDGPEAFF
CDR3 DNA: TGTGCCAGCAGTGAGGACGGACCTGAAGCTTTCTTT